This record concerns one T cell receptor beta chain sequence. Its antigen is unidentified. The CDR3 totals 16 residues. The germline CDR1 and CDR2 sequences are LNHNV and YYDKDF (reference sequence). Trimming removed 0 bases at V and 0 bases at J, with 11 bases between. Both 60 Vbeta primers and 13 Jbeta primers went into the PCR. Here immunoSEQ multiplex PCR was the method, and the copy in TCRdb shows in-frame clones only, minus some. The table lists under 130,000 clones, around 73% of them singletons, with under 1.5% in the top ten. This sample stems from a study of cytomegalovirus exposure and HLA in healthy donors. Study-wide context: Findings of an earlier analysis included around 100 million unique TCR beta sequences from 180 million or so T cells.

General observations from the study: Productive status was seen about 90% or about 30% of the time for most TCR beta V segments in an earlier analysis.

V and J are TRBV15 and TRBJ1-2; a possible D gene is TRBD1 (5 bases). The sample comprised PBMCs. The TCR was taken from a man younger than 45 in good health and CMV-seronegative. CDR3 DNA: TGTGCCACCAGCAGAGATTGGGGCCCCCCTAACTATGGCTACACCTTC. Encoded protein: CATSRDWGPPNYGYTF.